This TCR beta chain is drawn from a study of T cells in Graves' hyperthyroidism and ophthalmopathy. Overall study results and limits: Most thyroid clonotypes with frequency above 0.001 were detected in blood.

After removal of 5 bases from V and 3 bases from J, the junction contained 5 bases not matched to a gene. Germline V CDR1 and CDR2: PRHDT, FYEKMQ (reference sequence). The CDR3 runs 14 residues. Uncontrolled infection, other autoimmune disease, pregnancy or lactation barred patients from enrollment. The CDR3 regions of TCR beta were amplified from RNA transcripts. An initial round of RT-PCR targeting the TCR CDR3 relied on the HTBI primer set. From the multiplex PCR reads, TCRdb called clonotypes with MiXCR, one entry per CDR3 protein. The data hold around 580,000 distinct CDR3 sequences, with 46% observed a single time. A word on this clonotype: What it recognizes is unknown.

The sequenced sample consisted of peripheral blood or thyroid tissue (not recorded which). This clonotype originated in a woman between 18 and 29 years old with Graves' hyperthyroidism. The J gene is TRBJ1-2, the V gene TRBV13; 8 nucleotides line up with TRBD1. The CDR3 DNA is TGTGCCAGCAGCCCCCCGACAGGGGACTATGGCTACACCTTC. Translation gives CASSPPTGDYGYTF. The full variable domain, completed using reference TRBV13 and TRBJ1-2, is AAGVIQSPRHLIKEKRETATLKCYPIPRHDTVYWYQQGPGQDPQFLISFYEKMQSDKGSIPDRFSAQQFSDYHSELNMSSLELGDSALYFCASSPPTGDYGYTFGSGTRLTVV.